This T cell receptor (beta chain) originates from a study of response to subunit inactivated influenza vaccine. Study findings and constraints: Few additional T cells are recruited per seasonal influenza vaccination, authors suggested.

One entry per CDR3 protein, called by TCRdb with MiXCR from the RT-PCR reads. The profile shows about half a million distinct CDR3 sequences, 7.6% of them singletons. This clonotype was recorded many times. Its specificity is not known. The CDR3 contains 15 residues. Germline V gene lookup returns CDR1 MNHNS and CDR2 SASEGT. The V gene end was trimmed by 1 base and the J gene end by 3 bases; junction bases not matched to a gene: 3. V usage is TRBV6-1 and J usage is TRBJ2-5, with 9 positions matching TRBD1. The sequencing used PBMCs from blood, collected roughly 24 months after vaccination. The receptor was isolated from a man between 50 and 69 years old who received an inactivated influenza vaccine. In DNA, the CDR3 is TGTGCCAGCAGTGAAGGGGACAGGGAGAAAGAGACCCAGTACTTC. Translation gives CASSEGDREKETQYF.